The 5 T cell receptor beta chains listed next were all sequenced from one sample in a study of T cell responses to AZD1222 COVID-19 vaccine. Profiling relied on immunoSEQ multiplex PCR, and the TCRdb table lists in-frame clones only, not all of them. The sample lists approximately 180,000 clones, around nine tenths occurring once. The specimen comprised peripheral blood, sampled on day 0 of AZD1222 vaccination. These receptor sequences come from an adult in good health.

The chain carries TRBV25-1 and TRBJ1-3; D is ambiguous. The CDR3 is 12 amino acids. Germline CDR1 is MGHDK and CDR2 is SYGVNS. The V gene lost 4 bases and the J gene lost 4 bases, with 5 bases spanning the gap. The DNA of the CDR3 is TGTGCCAGCAGTGGAGGGGGAAACACCATATATTTT. Residues: CASSGGGNTIYF.

The chain links TRBV3-1 (or the pseudogene TRBV3-2) to TRBJ1-1; possibly TRBD1 for D (6 bases). This CDR3 comprises 15 residues. Trimming pared 4 bases from V and 4 bases from J, leaving 16 bases between. Germline loops: CDR1 LGHDT, CDR2 YNNKEL (reference sequence). This CDR3 is CASSPSAGVFTEAFF. The DNA of the CDR3 is TGTGCCAGCAGCCCGTCGGCAGGGGTTTTCACTGAAGCTTTCTTT.

The sample holds a few counts of this clone. This chain connects TRBV2 to TRBJ1-3; no clear D gene. The length of the CDR3 is 17 residues. Germline lookup yields CDR1 SNHLY and CDR2 FYNNEI. Trimming pared 3 bases from V and 1 base from J, leaving 16 bases between. This CDR3 is CASSESVGRSSGNTIYF. In nucleotides, the CDR3 is TGTGCCAGCAGTGAGTCGGTTGGGCGCAGTTCTGGAAACACCATATATTTT.

The J gene is TRBJ1-2, the V gene TRBV3-1 (or the pseudogene TRBV3-2); D is undetermined. CDR3 size: 14 residues. From germline, CDR1 is LGHDT and CDR2 YNNKEL (reference sequence). V was shortened by 1 base and J by 3 bases, with 9 bases between the two germline ends. In DNA, the CDR3 is TGTGCCAGCAGCCAAGGGAGAAGGGACTATGGCTACACCTTC. Encoded protein: CASSQGRRDYGYTF.

The chain recombines TRBV2 with TRBJ1-1; TRBD1 matches 9 bases. The CDR3 is 14 amino acids. Per germline, CDR1 SNHLY and CDR2 FYNNEI. The V segment lost 8 bases and the J segment 5 bases; nucleotides outside the gene matches: 9. The CDR3 nucleotides are TGTGCCAGCGGCTCCGGGACAGGGCATACTGAAGCTTTCTTT. Amino acids: CASGSGTGHTEAFF. Variable domain in full (rest from reference TRBV2 and TRBJ1-1): EPEVTQTPSHQVTQMGQEVILRCVPISNHLYFYWYRQILGQKVEFLVSFYNNEISEKSEIFDDQFSVERPDGSNFTLKIRSTKLEDSAMYFCASGSGTGHTEAFFGQGTRLTVV.